This T cell receptor beta chain derives from a study of early T cells in non-severe SARS-CoV-2 infection. Study as a whole: RNA in bulk from unsorted whole blood was sequenced, and chains were unpaired.

As part of library construction, unique molecular identifiers were attached to individual cDNA molecules. TCRdb ran MiXCR on the 5' RACE reads and lists one entry per CDR3 protein. The sample consists of about 58,000 distinct CDR3 sequences, roughly 13% of them appearing once. This clonotype has ten or more counts. The clonotype originates from an adult who was a healthcare worker with PCR-confirmed SARS-CoV-2 infection or an uninfected control (not recorded which). The material sequenced was whole blood.

DNA of the CDR3: TGTGCCAGCAGTGAAACTCCCTGGCAGGGGGCTTCGATTTTTATAGATACGCAGTATTTT. Amino acid sequence: CASSETPWQGASIFIDTQYF. This chain joins TRBV6-1 and TRBJ2-3, with 8 positions matching TRBD1. Germline CDR1 MNHNS, CDR2 SASEGT. With 2 bases clipped from V and 5 bases from J, the junction kept 21 bases outside the gene matches. CDR3 length equals 20 residues.